This T cell receptor (beta chain) was documented in a study of siplizumab effects on memory and regulatory T cells. Profiling relied on immunoSEQ multiplex PCR, and the TCRdb table lists in-frame clones only, not all of them. The sample includes 75,000 to 100,000 clones, 90% to 95% of them seen just once. With V trimmed by 5 bases and J by 3 bases, 10 bases remained unmatched. This CDR3 is 15 amino acids long. The V gene's germline CDR1 is GTSNPN and CDR2 SVGIG (reference sequence). The source material was non-Treg CD4+ T cells sorted from blood. This chain links TRBV30 with TRBJ1-3, with 7 positions matching TRBD1. The sequence derives from a human donor in good health. CDR3 in amino acids: CAWGAGGGHGNTIYF. The CDR3 DNA is TGTGCCTGGGGCGCAGGGGGGGGTCATGGAAACACCATATATTTT.